The clone carrying this TCR beta chain occurred once. This sample stems from a study of blood T cell repertoires in COVID-19. Turning to the study itself: Researchers got acute and convalescent COVID-19 samples from the United States, Italy and Spain. T cells, B-cell-depleted T cells, or PBMCs supplied cDNA or gDNA.

Germline V gene data show CDR1 as MDHEN and CDR2 as SYDVKM. V shed 5 bases and J shed 6 bases, with 13 bases lying between them. The CDR3 is 13 amino acids. Authors' analysis steps: Estimates of nucleated cell counts were drawn from the amplification of reference gene primers. Sequenced by immunoSEQ multiplex PCR; TCRdb stores in-frame clones only, minus some. V and J calls and clone size are copied from that table; D and trimming were computed from the DNA. The data contain more than 95,000 clones, approximately 78% of them singletons. The sequencing sample was made of peripheral blood. This chain uses TRBV28 with TRBJ2-5, with D hard to call. The TCR comes from a woman older than 75 with acute or convalescent COVID-19. The CDR3 loop reads CASSPLLIKTQYF. The CDR3 nucleotides read TGTGCCAGCAGTCCCTTACTTATTAAGACCCAGTACTTC.